The source of this TCR beta chain is a study of blood T cell repertoires in COVID-19 (dated by TCRdb to about 2020). With respect to the entire study: Collaborator samples came from the United States, Italy and Spain and covered acute and convalescent phases of COVID-19. The repertoires were released in a freely available public database intended as a resource for research on the immune response to SARS-CoV-2. Samples were obtained from the ongoing ImmuneRACE study (first 160 participants) and from some 1,300 subjects provided by 6 global collaborators. The material from the prospective study consisted of cDNA or gDNA derived from T cells, B-cell-depleted T cells, or PBMCs. Deeply sampled blood TCRbeta repertoires from subjects exposed to, actively infected with, or recovered from COVID-19 were included in the dataset. Where available, HLA class I and class II types were obtained from metadata supplied by the sample provider rather than from assay-based typing. Nearly every sample came with metadata listing a de-identified subject ID, COVID-19 status, age in years and sex.

About this clone: It has no known antigen specificity. No base quality values were provided; no much bigger clone lies one nucleotide off.

In the germline V gene, CDR1 corresponds to SNHLY and CDR2 to FYNNEI. The CDR3 has 14 amino acids, counting the end cysteine and phenylalanine. Of all the DNA, just the CDR3 is kept, 42 bases in frame from base 1. Cut back by 4 bases and 3 bases, the V and J ends lie 11 bases apart. The investigation overall reported the following: The amount of clinical and demographic metadata varied by source and participant and was provided uncurated.

TCRbeta CDR3 regions were amplified from genomic DNA using the immunoSEQ Assay, a bias-controlled multiplex PCR. The original methods were these. Within the assay, amplification of reference gene primers was used to estimate how many nucleated cells each sample contained. Sequence reads were collapsed and filtered to measure the absolute abundance of every unique TCRbeta CDR3 rearrangement. For each sample, productive Simpson clonality was calculated by taking the square root of Simpson's diversity index across productive rearrangements. TCRdb re-hosts the immuneACCESS table, in-frame sequences only. Its copies lack some clones; in the studies checked, an unresolved V gene accounts for under half of them, and the cause for the rest is not known. V and J calls and clone size are copied from that table; D and trimming were computed from the DNA. The sample contains about 290,000 clones, about 82% of them found a single time. Around 4.1% of the sample lies in the top ten.

Each collaborating institution followed its own protocols to collect whole blood in K2EDTA tubes. For TCRbeta analysis, collaborators shipped samples in one of three forms: frozen whole blood, isolated PBMCs, or DNA extracted from either of those sample types. The rearranged segments are TRBV2 and TRBJ2-3; TRBD1 is a possible D gene, resting on 6 matching bases. The sample consisted of peripheral blood. The receptor was isolated from a woman in her fifties or sixties with active or convalescent COVID-19. The sequenced DNA: TGTGCCAGCAGTGTCAGGCAGGGGACAGATACGCAGTATTTT. Protein translation: CASSVRQGTDTQYF.